This T cell receptor (beta chain) was found in a study of cytomegalovirus exposure and HLA in healthy donors. Study as a whole: Within an early data release were about 85 million unique TCRs drawn from HLA-typed donors.

Broader study findings: Sequencing artifact likely explains a cluster of highly shared sequence variants.

PCR employed 60 Vbeta and 13 Jbeta primers. Assay: immunoSEQ multiplex PCR; the TCRdb copy retains only in-frame clones and omits some. Of 180,000 or so clones in the sample, around 78% were seen once. Looked up from germline, CDR1 is SNHLY and CDR2 is FYNNEI. The V gene lost 11 bases and the J gene lost 3 bases, with 17 bases spanning the gap. This CDR3 contains 13 residues. Healthy bone marrow donors made up the donor group. About this clone itself: Its antigen is currently unknown.

This chain joins TRBV2 and TRBJ2-7, with a weak D call TRBD1 (5 bases). The sequenced material came from PBMCs. The source of this sequence is a female donor in good health and CMV-seronegative. CDR3 sequence reads: CAGGSNRNYEQYF. The CDR3, as DNA: TGTGCCGGCGGTTCGAACAGGAACTACGAGCAGTACTTC.